This is a list of T cell receptor beta chains from one sample in a study of T cells in Graves' hyperthyroidism and ophthalmopathy. From the multiplex PCR reads, TCRdb called clonotypes with MiXCR, one entry per CDR3 protein. The table has approximately 400,000 distinct CDR3 sequences, 14% to 15% seen once. The sample comprised blood. Receptors were obtained from a woman in her 30s with Graves' hyperthyroidism. CDR3s include the opening cysteine and the closing phenylalanine or tryptophan. D genes are given only for firm matches. Expanded clones are given a class, and other clones once, few, many or no size at all.

D	V	size	J	DNA	CDR3
-	TRBV6-1	many	TRBJ1-1	TGTGCCAGCAGCATATTGCCAGGGAGTATGAACACTGAAGCTTTCTTT	CASSILPGSMNTEAFF
TRBD2	TRBV5-1	-	TRBJ2-1	TGCGCCAGCAGCTCCGGGACTAGCGGTTTTAATAACTCCTACAATGAGCAGTTCTTC	CASSSGTSGFNNSYNEQFF
-	TRBV12-3/TRBV12-4	many	TRBJ2-2	TGTGCCAGCAGTTTAGATATCGGGGAGCTGTTTTTT	CASSLDIGELFF
TRBD2	TRBV9	-	TRBJ2-3	TGTGCCAGCAGCGGTCAGACTAGCGGGAGTCCAGATACGCAGTATTTT	CASSGQTSGSPDTQYF
TRBD2	TRBV20-1	many	TRBJ2-1	TGCAGTGCTAGATCTGCGGGAGGGTACAATGAGCAGTTCTTC	CSARSAGGYNEQFF
TRBD1	TRBV2	few	TRBJ2-7	TGTGCCACAGGGAGGGGACAGGGTTCCTACGAGCAGTACTTC	CATGRGQGSYEQYF
TRBD1	TRBV2	many	TRBJ1-5	TGTGCCAGCAGATTCAGACAGGGGAGCAATCAGCCCCAGCATTTT	CASRFRQGSNQPQHF
-	TRBV6-1	-	TRBJ2-2	TGTGCCAGCAGCATAGGGCAGGGTGGTCCTATCAACACCGGGGAGCTGTTTTTT	CASSIGQGGPINTGELFF
-	TRBV3-1	many	TRBJ1-1	TGTGCCAGCAGCCAAGTAGAGAACACTGAAGCTTTCTTT	CASSQVENTEAFF
-	TRBV6-1	few	TRBJ2-3	TGTGCCAGCAGGACAGCAACGACAGATACGCAGTATTTT	CASRTATTDTQYF
TRBD1	TRBV3-1	few	TRBJ2-7	TGTGCCAGCAGCCGATCAGGGGGTTCCTACGAGCAGTACTTC	CASSRSGGSYEQYF
-	TRBV5-1	many	TRBJ2-3	TGCGCCAGCAGCTTGGGGCAACCGAGCCTCACAGATACGCAGTATTTT	CASSLGQPSLTDTQYF
TRBD2	TRBV10-3	-	TRBJ2-3	TGTGCCATCAGTGAGTCGGGGACTAGCGTTTCAGATACGCAGTATTTT	CAISESGTSVSDTQYF
-	TRBV25-1	few	TRBJ1-2	TGTGCCAGCAGTGATTTAGGAACCTATGGCTACACCTTC	CASSDLGTYGYTF
-	TRBV6-2/TRBV6-3	many	TRBJ2-1	TGTGCCAGCAGTTACCCAACAGGGAGAGAGCAGTTCTTC	CASSYPTGREQFF
TRBD1	TRBV29-1	-	TRBJ2-2	TGCAGCGTCGGTCGGACAGGGGACACCGGGGAGCTGTTTTTT	CSVGRTGDTGELFF
-	TRBV20-1	few	TRBJ2-7	TGCAGTGCTAGTGATAGGGTTTTCTCCTACGAGCAGTACTTC	CSASDRVFSYEQYF
TRBD1	TRBV28	many	TRBJ2-5	TGTGCCAGCAGTCCCCCCCGGACAGGGGGCTTAAAGACCCAGTACTTC	CASSPPRTGGLKTQYF
TRBD2	TRBV20-1	few	TRBJ2-7	TGCAGTGCCCGGGCCTGGCGGGAGGGAGCCTACGAGCAGTACTTC	CSARAWREGAYEQYF
-	TRBV29-1	few	TRBJ2-1	TGCAGCGTTGAAGGCGGGACGCCGAGGCCCCATGAGCAGTTCTTC	CSVEGGTPRPHEQFF
-	TRBV7-7	many	TRBJ2-3	TGTGCCAGCAGCCTGGGTATAGCGGACCCGAGCACAGATACGCAGTATTTT	CASSLGIADPSTDTQYF
TRBD2	TRBV7-9	-	TRBJ2-5	TGTGCCAGCAGCCCCGGTGTGGCGCGGGAGGCCCAGTACTTC	CASSPGVAREAQYF
TRBD2	TRBV3-1	-	TRBJ2-1	TGTGCCAGCAGCCCCCCGGAGGTAGCGGGTTTCAATGAGCAGTTCTTC	CASSPPEVAGFNEQFF
-	TRBV10-3	many	TRBJ1-1	TGTGCCATCAGACTAGGACGGGAGCCTAACACTGAAGCTTTCTTT	CAIRLGREPNTEAFF
-	TRBV3-1	many	TRBJ1-3	TGTGCCAGCAGCCAAGACGCCGGCTCTGGAAACACCATATATTTT	CASSQDAGSGNTIYF
TRBD2	TRBV28	-	TRBJ2-1	TGTGCCAGCAGTTCCCTTTGGCTAGCGGGTTACAATGAGCAGTTCTTC	CASSSLWLAGYNEQFF
-	TRBV27	-	TRBJ1-1	TGTGCCAGCAGTTTGGGGCAGGAAATTGAAGCTTTCTTT	CASSLGQEIEAFF
-	TRBV24-1	-	TRBJ2-4	TGTGCCACCAGTGGACAGGACAAAAACATTCAGTACTTC	CATSGQDKNIQYF
-	TRBV6-1	many	TRBJ1-5	TGTGCCAGCAGTGAAGGAAGGGGGTCGGGGTGGCCCCAGCATTTT	CASSEGRGSGWPQHF
TRBD1	TRBV28	-	TRBJ2-2	TGTGCCAGCAGCTCAGACAGGGGTTGGGCCGGGGAGCTGTTTTTT	CASSSDRGWAGELFF
-	TRBV24-1	many	TRBJ2-7	TGTGCCACCAGCGCCCCGGAGGGTTACGAGCAGTACTTC	CATSAPEGYEQYF
-	TRBV7-2	many	TRBJ2-7	TGTGCCAGCGCTCCCGGTAGTTTCGAGCAGTACTTC	CASAPGSFEQYF
-	TRBV12-3/TRBV12-4	few	TRBJ1-1	TGTGCCAGCACGCCCGGGGGGGGGGTTAACACTGAAGCTTTCTTT	CASTPGGGVNTEAFF
-	TRBV18	many	TRBJ2-7	TGTGCCAGCTCACCACCGTCCCGGAGCTCCTACGAGCAGTACTTC	CASSPPSRSSYEQYF
-	TRBV18	-	TRBJ2-1	TGTGCCAGCACGGGAGGGGGCCATGAGCAGTTCTTC	CASTGGGHEQFF
-	TRBV7-2	few	TRBJ2-3	TGTGCCAGCAGCGTAGCTGCCTCGAACACAGATACGCAGTATTTT	CASSVAASNTDTQYF
TRBD1	TRBV18	many	TRBJ2-2	TGTGCCAGCTCACACCGACAGGGATCGGAAACCGGGGAGCTGTTTTTT	CASSHRQGSETGELFF
-	TRBV20-1	many	TRBJ2-3	TGCAGTGCTAGAGATCCAAGGACAGGCACAGATACGCAGTATTTT	CSARDPRTGTDTQYF
-	TRBV29-1	-	TRBJ2-1	TGCAGTTCCAGTTTCTCGAGTAACTTCAATGAGCAGTTCTTC	CSSSFSSNFNEQFF
-	TRBV27	many	TRBJ2-3	TGTGCCAGCAGTTTGTTTGCTAGTAGTGGTTTCACAGATACGCAGTATTTT	CASSLFASSGFTDTQYF
-	TRBV30	many	TRBJ1-2	TGTGCCTGGAGTGTAGAAGGGACGGGAAGATACACCTTC	CAWSVEGTGRYTF
-	TRBV24-1	-	TRBJ1-1	TGTGCCACCAGTAATCCCACAGACACTGAAGCTTTCTTT	CATSNPTDTEAFF